These 22 T cell receptor beta chains were all obtained from the same sample, sequenced in a study of blood T cell repertoires in COVID-19. Only in-frame clones appear in the TCRdb table, and some are missing; sequencing was by immunoSEQ multiplex PCR. The repertoire has fewer than 350,000 clones, roughly 79% of them found once; the top ten carry around 2.9%. The sample was peripheral blood. Every receptor here comes from a woman aged 60-75 years with active or convalescent COVID-19.

In DNA form, the CDR3 reads TGTGCCAGCAGTGTCGGACAGGGCGGAGATACGCAGTATTTT. Translation: CASSVGQGGDTQYF. This chain connects TRBV6-4 to TRBJ2-3; TRBD1 aligns across 8 bases. The CDR3 loop spans 14 amino acids. The V segment lost 4 bases and the J segment 5 bases; nucleotides outside the gene matches: 5. In germline, CDR1 is MRHNA, CDR2 SNTAGT.

On this clone: The sample carries other DNA sequences with the same CDR3. As DNA, the CDR3 is TGTGCCAGCAGCGTAGAAACAGGGCCTAACTATGGCTACACCTTC. Amino acid sequence: CASSVETGPNYGYTF. The rearrangement uses TRBV9 and TRBJ1-2, with D possibly matching TRBD1 (6 bases). V lost 0 bases and J 0 bases, leaving 9 bases between the germline ends. CDR1 SGDLS and CDR2 YYNGEE come from the germline V gene. The CDR3 has 15 residues. Drawing the rest from reference TRBV9 and TRBJ1-2, the complete variable domain is DSGVTQTPKHLITATGQRVTLRCSPRSGDLSVYWYQQSLDQGLQFLIQYYNGEERAKGNILERFSAQQFPDLHSELNLSSLELGDSALYFCASSVETGPNYGYTFGSGTRLTVV.

The CDR3 nucleotides are TGCGCCAGCAGCCAAGAGCGGGACAGCAGAATGAGACTGTTTTTT. Translated: CASSQERDSRMRLFF. The chain combines TRBV4-1 with TRBJ1-4, with TRBD1 matching over 7 bases. V was clipped by 0 bases and J by 13 bases; unmatched bases: 11. Germline lookup yields CDR1 MGHRA and CDR2 YSYEKL. This CDR3 contains 15 residues.

J is TRBJ1-1 and V is TRBV10-3; 9 nucleotides match TRBD1. The trim removed 11 bases at V and 5 bases at J, leaving 18 bases unmatched. The germline gives CDR1 ENHRY, CDR2 SYGVKD. This CDR3 region has 16 residues. In DNA, the CDR3 is TGTGCCTCCTCCGGGACAGGGTCGCTCCGAGGGACTGAAGCTTTCTTT. Translation: CASSGTGSLRGTEAFF.

The chain links TRBV5-4 to TRBJ2-7; TRBD1 matches at 8 bases. The CDR3 has 16 residues. V lost 2 bases and J lost 3; bases outside the gene matches: 10. The germline V gene encodes CDR1 SGHNT and CDR2 YYREEE (reference sequence). The CDR3 sequence: CASSFGPGGSHYEQYF. In DNA, the CDR3 is TGTGCCAGCAGCTTCGGACCAGGGGGCTCTCACTACGAGCAGTACTTC.

The rearrangement links TRBV12-5 to TRBJ2-2; the D is unclear. V was shortened by 3 bases and J by 2 bases, with 4 bases between the two germline ends. Germline V lookup: CDR1 LGHNT, CDR2 FRNRAP. The CDR3 spans 13 residues. This CDR3 reads CASGFYNTGELFF. The DNA of the CDR3 is TGTGCTAGTGGTTTCTACAACACCGGGGAGCTGTTTTTT.

The CDR3 coding sequence is TGTGCCAGTAACATACAGCTTGGAAATGAGCAGTTCTTC. Encoded protein: CASNIQLGNEQFF. The chain employs TRBV19 and TRBJ2-1; D remains ambiguous. The CDR3 runs 13 residues. Looked up from germline, CDR1 is LNHDA and CDR2 is SQIVND (reference sequence). The V gene lost 7 bases and the J gene lost 7 bases, with 14 bases spanning the gap.

This chain links TRBV7-3 with TRBJ1-2; a possible D gene is TRBD1 (6 bases). V was shortened by 5 bases and J by 3 bases, with 19 bases between the two germline ends. CDR3 size: 16 residues. Per germline, CDR1 SGHTA and CDR2 FQGTGA. In nucleotides, the CDR3 is TGTGCCAGCAGCCCTATTCCAGGGGCACTCGACTATGGCTACACCTTC. Translation: CASSPIPGALDYGYTF.

The rearrangement links TRBV24-1 to TRBJ1-5, with 9 positions matching TRBD1. CDR1 KGHDR and CDR2 SFDVKD come from the germline V gene. Trimming removed 5 bases from V and 5 bases from J; junction bases left unmatched: 6. CDR3 length equals 15 residues. CDR3: CATSVFRDRDQPQHF. The CDR3 DNA is TGTGCCACCAGTGTTTTCCGGGACAGGGATCAGCCCCAGCATTTT.

The chain combines TRBV2 with TRBJ1-4; 10 positions agree with TRBD1. The CDR3 has 16 residues. The ends lost 5 bases at V and 5 bases at J; junction bases unmatched: 8. The germline gives CDR1 SNHLY, CDR2 FYNNEI. The CDR3 DNA sequence: TGTGCCAGCAGTTTTTCCTCGGGACAGGGGAATGAAAAACTGTTTTTT. It is translated as CASSFSSGQGNEKLFF.

This clone was seen a handful of times. V usage is TRBV6-9 and J usage is TRBJ2-7; possible D gene TRBD2, 7 bases. Between the trimmed V and J ends, which lost 6 bases and 0 bases, there was a span of 18 bases. Germline V gene data show CDR1 as MNHGY and CDR2 as SVAAGI. The CDR3 length is 16 residues. CDR3 bases: TGTGCCAGCAGCAGAGTTCGGGGGGCCGACTCCTACGAGCAGTACTTC. Its protein is CASSRVRGADSYEQYF.

The chain employs TRBV30 and TRBJ2-2; D possibly corresponds to TRBD2 (5 bases). Trimming stripped 4 bases from V and 5 bases from J, with 11 bases between. Germline V gene data show CDR1 as GTSNPN and CDR2 as SVGIG (reference sequence). This CDR3 has 13 amino acids. CDR3 residues: CAWMVRETGELFF. CDR3 DNA: TGTGCCTGGATGGTAAGGGAGACCGGGGAGCTGTTTTTT.

The rearrangement links TRBV19 to TRBJ1-6; the match to TRBD1 covers 7 bases. The CDR3 runs to 18 residues. With V trimmed by 3 bases and J by 3 bases, 11 bases remained unmatched. Germline lookup yields CDR1 LNHDA and CDR2 SQIVND (reference sequence). The DNA for the CDR3 is TGTGCCAGTAGTATGTCGAGGGGGCGCGGCGTCTATAATTCACCCCTCCACTTT. It yields the protein CASSMSRGRGVYNSPLHF.

The chain employs TRBV28 and TRBJ1-5, with 8 nucleotides matching TRBD1. Trimming took 6 bases from V and 4 from J; bases not matched to a gene: 8. CDR1 and CDR2 (germline): MDHEN, SYDVKM. This CDR3 region has 15 residues. The chain's CDR3 is CASRQGQGLNQPQHF. The CDR3, as DNA: TGTGCCAGCAGACAAGGACAGGGCCTAAATCAGCCCCAGCATTTT.

The rearrangement links TRBV6-6 to TRBJ2-3; 8 positions match TRBD2. In germline, CDR1 is MNHNY, CDR2 SVGAGI (reference sequence). V shed 5 bases, J shed 1 base, and the junction held 17 bases outside the gene matches. The CDR3 runs 19 residues. CDR3 in amino acids: CASSQTGSGGRRGTDTQYF. CDR3 sequence (DNA): TGTGCCAGCAGTCAGACGGGGAGCGGGGGCCGGAGGGGCACAGATACGCAGTATTTT.

The chain combines TRBV9 with TRBJ2-2; D is undetermined. The V gene lost 2 bases and the J gene lost 6 bases, with 8 bases spanning the gap. Germline V gives CDR1 SGDLS, CDR2 YYNGEE. This CDR3 is built from 13 residues. The CDR3 loop reads CASSVLTAGELFF. CDR3 DNA: TGTGCCAGCAGCGTTCTCACGGCCGGGGAGCTGTTTTTT. The variable domain in full, with the rest retrieved from reference TRBV9 and TRBJ2-2, is DSGVTQTPKHLITATGQRVTLRCSPRSGDLSVYWYQQSLDQGLQFLIQYYNGEERAKGNILERFSAQQFPDLHSELNLSSLELGDSALYFCASSVLTAGELFFGEGSRLTVL.

The chain is built from TRBV29-1 and TRBJ1-2, with TRBD1 matching 8 bases. From germline, CDR1 is SQVTM and CDR2 ANQGSEA. The J segment lost 8 bases and the V segment lost 4 bases, leaving 9 bases of the junction unmatched. The CDR3 has 13 residues. For the CDR3, the DNA is TGCAGCGTTGCTCCCAGGGGGCGAAAGGGCTACACCTTC. This translates into CSVAPRGRKGYTF.

The gene calls are TRBV15 and TRBJ1-1, with D perhaps matching TRBD1 (6 bases). The CDR3 runs to 14 residues. Germline assignment: CDR1 LNHNV and CDR2 YYDKDF (reference sequence). V was pared by 5 bases and J by 4 bases, with 14 bases between. CDR3 coding DNA: TGTGCCACCAGCCGCAGGGGTGGAGGCACTGAAGCTTTCTTT. It codes for CATSRRGGGTEAFF. The full variable domain, completed using reference TRBV15 and TRBJ1-1, is DAMVIQNPRYQVTQFGKPVTLSCSQTLNHNVMYWYQQKSSQAPKLLFHYYDKDFNNEADTPDNFQSRRPNTSFCFLDIRSPGLGDTAMYLCATSRRGGGTEAFFGQGTRLTVV.

This rearrangement joins TRBV12-5 to TRBJ1-2, with D possibly matching TRBD1 (5 bases). The CDR3 is made up of 14 amino acids. The ends were cut back, 3 bases at V and 0 bases at J, with 8 bases in the middle. Germline assignment: CDR1 LGHNT and CDR2 FRNRAP. The CDR3 nucleotides are TGTGCTAGTGGTTTAGCGGGGGCTAACTATGGCTACACCTTC. It codes for CASGLAGANYGYTF.

The V and J genes are TRBV6-5 and TRBJ1-6, with a tentative D call TRBD1 (6 bases). Looked up from germline, CDR1 is MNHEY and CDR2 is SVGAGI. The V end lost 2 bases, the J end lost 16 bases, and 18 bases lay between the germline ends. This CDR3 is built from 14 residues. CDR3 region: CASSYGAGGATLHF. The CDR3 nucleotides read TGTGCCAGCAGTTACGGCGCCGGGGGGGCTACTCTCCACTTT.

The rearrangement joins TRBV5-6 to TRBJ1-2; 10 nucleotides align to TRBD1. The V and J ends lost 0 bases and 6 bases, in that order; junction bases with no gene match: 5. This CDR3 region has 15 residues. Per germline, CDR1 SGHDT and CDR2 YYEEEE. This CDR3 is CASSLEGQGVDGYTF. CDR3 sequence (DNA): TGTGCCAGCAGCTTGGAAGGACAGGGGGTAGATGGCTACACCTTC.

This clone was seen only once. This chain uses TRBV9 with TRBJ1-1, with no clear D. V lost 6 bases to trimming and J lost 3 bases, with 18 bases between them. CDR1 SGDLS and CDR2 YYNGEE come from the germline V gene. The CDR3 has 15 amino acids. CDR3: CASTPLTAKHTEAFF. CDR3 coding DNA: TGTGCCAGCACCCCCCTTACAGCTAAACACACTGAAGCTTTCTTT.